Listed here is a single TCR beta chain. Its antigen is unidentified. The junction departs from the called germline gene at one end, perhaps through a read error. From RNA transcripts, TCR beta CDR3 regions were amplified. The HTBI primer set was used in a first-round RT-PCR of the TCR CDR3. TCRdb itself ran the multiplex PCR reads through MiXCR, one entry per CDR3 protein. The sample includes 470,000 or so distinct CDR3 sequences, around 20% seen only once; the top ten take more than 20%. Subjects aged 18 to 65 presented with newly diagnosed hyperthyroidism of less than 2 months' duration. On the basis of clinical symptoms, serum thyroxine and TRAb, thyroid ultrasound and orbital computed tomography, diagnoses were made. Fresh peripheral blood, roughly 9.6 ml, was the source of the PBMCs. The source of the sample is a study of T cells in Graves' hyperthyroidism and ophthalmopathy. The CDR3 sequence is 13 residues long. Germline CDR1 and CDR2: MNHEY and SVGAGI.

Study-wide results and limits: Most clonotypes that expanded in the thyroid above 0.001 also showed up in blood.

The sample consisted of blood. The chain has TRBV6-5 and TRBJ1-1; TRBD1 might be the D (6 bases). The TCR was taken from a man younger than 30 with Graves' hyperthyroidism. Written as DNA, the CDR3 is TGTTCCAGCAGTTACTCAGGGGCCACTGAAGCTTTCTTT. Translating it yields CSSSYSGATEAFF.